Below are 5 T cell receptor beta chains sequenced from a single sample in a study of beta chain features in type 1 diabetes. Since all of the isolated RNA was reverse transcribed, expressed TCRB transcripts were what got sequenced. The method was immunoSEQ multiplex PCR; TCRdb's version includes in-frame clones alone and lacks a portion of them. Of approximately 380,000 clones in the sample, around 16% were seen once. The sample was naive CD4+ T cells from blood. Source of these receptors: a woman under 30 in good health.

This chain uses TRBV30 with TRBJ2-5, with a possible D match to TRBD2 (6 bases). The ends were cut back, 0 bases at V and 2 bases at J, with 10 bases in the middle. This CDR3 comprises 14 residues. Germline assignment: CDR1 GTSNPN and CDR2 SVGIG (reference sequence). The CDR3 spells CAWSVSSAQETQYF. As DNA, the CDR3 is TGTGCCTGGAGTGTATCTAGCGCACAAGAGACCCAGTACTTC.

The chain carries TRBV15 and TRBJ2-7; 7 positions match TRBD1. The CDR3 loop spans 16 amino acids. V lost 1 base and J lost 2; bases outside the gene matches: 8. The germline gives CDR1 LNHNV, CDR2 YYDKDF (reference sequence). CDR3 in amino acids: CATSRAPRQGTYEQYF. In nucleotides, the CDR3 is TGTGCCACCAGCAGAGCCCCGAGACAGGGAACCTACGAGCAGTACTTC.

In its sample, this clone was seen a few times. The V call is TRBV6-6, the J call TRBJ2-1; possible D gene TRBD2, 5 bases. V was cut by 6 bases and J by 5 bases, with 17 bases left in between. The CDR3 is 15 amino acids. From germline, CDR1 is MNHNY and CDR2 SVGAGI (reference sequence). CDR3 region: CASSPARDTNNEQFF. CDR3 bases: TGTGCCAGCAGCCCCGCGAGGGATACGAACAATGAGCAGTTCTTC.

This clone was seen a handful of times. V usage is TRBV19 and J usage is TRBJ2-1; the match to TRBD2 covers 9 bases. Unmatched junction bases numbered 4, after V lost 4 bases and J lost 0 bases. Germline lookup yields CDR1 LNHDA and CDR2 SQIVND (reference sequence). This CDR3 has 16 residues. The CDR3 coding sequence is TGTGCCAGTAGTAGAGGACTAGCGTTCTCCTACAATGAGCAGTTCTTC. Its translation: CASSRGLAFSYNEQFF.

With regard to this clone: Other DNA sequences within the sample encode an identical CDR3. The chain is built from TRBV18 and TRBJ2-7; 12 positions match TRBD1. Looked up from germline, CDR1 is KGHSH and CDR2 is LQKENI. The CDR3 totals 14 residues. Losses at the gene ends were 3 bases for V and 6 bases for J; bases not matched to a gene: 3. CDR3 amino acids: CASSPGQGASEQYF. The CDR3 DNA reads TGTGCCAGCTCACCGGGACAGGGGGCGAGCGAGCAGTACTTC.